The 20 T cell receptor beta chains given below trace back to one sample, sequenced in a study of blood T cells in healthy people across ages. Through a sample-barcoded 5' primer and a J-beta primer mix, a second PCR was run for roughly 6 to 12 cycles. TCRdb redid the calling of the 5' RACE reads with MiXCR, one entry per CDR3 protein. Here the sample spans about 1,800,000 distinct CDR3 sequences, under 30% being singletons. The specimen was blood. Receptor source: a woman aged 30 to 39 in good health.

The chain joins TRBV28 to TRBJ2-1; D not certain. The CDR3 has 11 amino acids. Germline CDR1 reads MDHEN; CDR2 reads SYDVKM. V lost 6 bases and J lost 11, with 11 bases in between. CDR3 sequence: CASSLTTKQFF. The CDR3 bases are TGTGCCAGCAGCCTAACGACAAAGCAGTTCTTC.

V is TRBV6-2 or TRBV6-3 and J is TRBJ2-3; D may be TRBD1 or TRBD2 (5 bases each). From germline, CDR1 is MNHEY and CDR2 SVGEGT. This CDR3 spans 16 amino acids. V dropped 6 bases and J dropped 0 bases, with 16 bases sitting between them. The CDR3 region is CASRPQRTPSTDTQYF. The CDR3 coding sequence is TGTGCCAGCAGACCCCAGCGGACACCTAGCACAGATACGCAGTATTTT.

This rearrangement joins TRBV19 to TRBJ2-1; possibly TRBD2 for D (5 bases). From germline, CDR1 is LNHDA and CDR2 SQIVND (reference sequence). CDR3 size: 14 residues. Trimming stripped 6 bases from V and 3 bases from J, with 12 bases between. The DNA for the CDR3 is TGTGCCAGTAGCCTCGGGGTCGGCTACAATGAGCAGTTCTTC. It specifies CASSLGVGYNEQFF.

The sample holds many counts of this clonotype. The genes are TRBV24-1 and TRBJ2-1, with TRBD1 matching 8 bases. This CDR3 region has 14 residues. CDR1 and CDR2 from the germline V gene are KGHDR and SFDVKD. Unmatched junction bases numbered 2, after V lost 5 bases and J lost 3 bases. This chain's CDR3 is CATSVGQDYNEQFF. CDR3 nucleotide sequence: TGTGCCACCAGTGTGGGACAGGACTACAATGAGCAGTTCTTC.

The chain combines TRBV4-3 with TRBJ1-1, with 9 bases fitting TRBD1. Trimming at V came to 1 base and at J to 4 bases, leaving 7 bases not matched to a gene. This CDR3 has 16 amino acids. Germline-derived CDR1 and CDR2 are LGHNA and YSLEER. This CDR3 is CASSQGAGTGSTEAFF. CDR3 DNA sequence: TGCGCCAGCAGCCAAGGAGCAGGGACAGGGAGCACTGAAGCTTTCTTT.

The rearrangement joins TRBV9 to TRBJ2-2; D unclear. V dropped 0 bases and J dropped 6 bases, with 6 bases sitting between them. The CDR3 has 13 amino acids. The germline CDR1 and CDR2 sequences are SGDLS and YYNGEE. The CDR3 DNA reads TGTGCCAGCAGCGTAGAAGCTGCCGGGGAGCTGTTTTTT. Protein: CASSVEAAGELFF.

This clonotype showed up just a few times. The CDR3 sequence is CSANGNGQYF. The DNA for the CDR3 is TGCAGTGCTAATGGGAACGGGCAGTACTTC. The chain uses TRBV20-1 and TRBJ2-7; D call uncertain. The germline V gene has CDR1 DFQATT and CDR2 SNEGSKA (reference sequence). The CDR3 is made up of 10 amino acids. With 4 bases removed from V and 9 bases from J, the gap between germline ends came to 10 bases.

V gene TRBV18 combines with J gene TRBJ2-2; 12 bases are shared with TRBD2. After removal of 2 bases from V and 3 bases from J, the junction contained 1 base not matched to a gene. This CDR3 region has 16 residues. The germline V gene has CDR1 KGHSH and CDR2 LQKENI. The CDR3 region has the DNA TGTGCCAGCTCACCAAGACTAGCGGGAGACACCGGGGAGCTGTTTTTT. It yields the protein CASSPRLAGDTGELFF.

This clonotype was recorded at least ten times. V usage is TRBV28 and J usage is TRBJ2-7, with D uncertain. V was clipped by 4 bases and J by 0 bases, with 10 bases between them. CDR1 and CDR2 from the germline V gene are MDHEN and SYDVKM. CDR3 length: 14 amino acids. The CDR3 spells CASSSYPDSYEQYF. The CDR3 nucleotides read TGTGCCAGCAGTTCCTACCCTGACTCCTACGAGCAGTACTTC. Complete variable domain (other parts from reference TRBV28 and TRBJ2-7): DVKVTQSSRYLVKRTGEKVFLECVQDMDHENMFWYRQDPGLGLRLIYFSYDVKMKEKGDIPEGYSVSREKKERFSLILESASTNQTSMYLCASSSYPDSYEQYFGPGTRLTVT.

Of note for this clonotype: A read error may produce the germline difference seen at one junction end. The chain joins TRBV28 to TRBJ2-7, with TRBD1 matching 7 bases. Germline assignment: CDR1 MDHEN and CDR2 SYDVKM. The length of the CDR3 is 14 residues. The CDR3 sequence: CASSTGVVSYGQYF. In nucleotides, the CDR3 is TGTGCCAGCAGTACAGGGGTAGTGTCCTACGGGCAGTACTTC.

This chain uses TRBV10-3 with TRBJ1-2; 8 nucleotides match TRBD1. J was trimmed by 6 bases and V by 6 bases; bases with no gene match: 6. The CDR3 extends over 13 amino acids. Germline V gene sequence: CDR1 ENHRY, CDR2 SYGVKD. The CDR3 loop is CAIRTQGVDGYTF. Here the CDR3 DNA reads TGTGCCATCAGGACACAGGGGGTGGATGGCTACACCTTC.

This clonotype was counted between two and nine times. The V call is TRBV6-1, the J call TRBJ2-3; possibly TRBD1 for D (6 bases). Trimming left V 6 bases short and J 6 bases short, with 16 bases between. The V gene's germline CDR1 is MNHNS and CDR2 SASEGT. The CDR3 sequence is 14 residues long. The CDR3, as DNA: TGTGCCAGCAGCGGCACAGGGTTGGGCGATACGCAGTATTTT. Its translation: CASSGTGLGDTQYF.

The V call is TRBV6-5, the J call TRBJ1-2; D unclear. The germline V gene has CDR1 MNHEY and CDR2 SVGAGI. The length of the CDR3 is 14 residues. Between the trimmed V and J ends, which lost 2 bases and 3 bases, there was a span of 10 bases. CDR3 nucleotides: TGTGCCAGCAGTTACGCAGATTCGGACTATGGCTACACCTTC. As protein: CASSYADSDYGYTF.

This clonotype has a handful of counts. The chain joins TRBV28 to TRBJ2-1; the match to TRBD2 covers 11 bases. CDR3 size: 15 residues. In germline, CDR1 is MDHEN, CDR2 SYDVKM. With 4 bases clipped from V and 9 bases from J, the junction kept 8 bases outside the gene matches. As DNA, the CDR3 is TGTGCCAGCAGTTGGGTTAGCGGGGGGGACGGTGAGCAGTTCTTC. It encodes CASSWVSGGDGEQFF.

V usage is TRBV4-2 and J usage is TRBJ2-1; 10 bases are shared with TRBD2. Per the germline V gene, CDR1 is LGHNA and CDR2 is YNFKEQ. The CDR3 spans 20 residues. V gave up 0 bases and J gave up 0 bases; unmatched junction bases: 11. The CDR3 sequence: CASSQEPWASGGASYNEQFF. CDR3 sequence (DNA): TGTGCCAGCAGCCAAGAACCTTGGGCAAGCGGGGGGGCCTCCTACAATGAGCAGTTCTTC.

The table lists this clonotype with many counts. The J gene is TRBJ1-5, the V gene TRBV20-1; 7 bases are a match to TRBD1. Trimming at V came to 5 bases and at J to 5 bases, leaving 3 bases not matched to a gene. This CDR3 contains 12 residues. Germline CDR1 reads DFQATT; CDR2 reads SNEGSKA (reference sequence). CDR3 nucleotide sequence: TGCAGTGCTGCCAGGGGGGATCAGCCCCAGCATTTT. Translating gives CSAARGDQPQHF.

There are a few counts of this clonotype. The CDR3 nucleotides read TGTGCCAGCAGTTTAGCGGCGGGTCAGGGGAAAAACATTCAGTACTTC. Translated: CASSLAAGQGKNIQYF. The rearrangement uses TRBV12-3 or TRBV12-4 and TRBJ2-4; D is possibly TRBD1 (6 bases). Trimming took 0 bases from V and 4 from J, leaving 13 bases between them. The CDR3 totals 16 residues.

A note on this clonotype: A much larger clonotype is one base distant, so this may be a read error. The gene calls are TRBV7-6 and TRBJ2-7, with D perhaps TRBD2 (6 bases). This CDR3 comprises 13 residues. Germline lookup yields CDR1 SGHVS and CDR2 FNYEAQ. The V and J ends lost 5 bases and 3 bases respectively, with 11 bases between them. For the CDR3, the DNA is TGTGCCAGCAGCGCCCGGACTAACTACGAGCAGTACGTC. Amino acid sequence: CASSARTNYEQYV.

The rearrangement joins TRBV5-1 to TRBJ1-1; D is undetermined. This CDR3 is 13 amino acids long. V gave up 4 bases and J gave up 1 base, with 8 bases separating them. The germline gives CDR1 SGHRS, CDR2 YFSETQ. The CDR3 protein is CASSASGNTEAFF. In nucleotides, the CDR3 is TGCGCCAGCAGCGCGTCGGGGAACACTGAAGCTTTCTTT.

This clonotype has more than one count but fewer than ten. This chain joins TRBV2 and TRBJ2-1; D is ambiguous. Germline V gives CDR1 SNHLY, CDR2 FYNNEI. Trimming left V 3 bases short and J 0 bases short, with 12 bases between. This CDR3 is 16 amino acids long. In DNA form, the CDR3 reads TGTGCCAGCAGTGAGACTGCGTTTAGCTCCTACAATGAGCAGTTCTTC. The encoded protein is CASSETAFSSYNEQFF.